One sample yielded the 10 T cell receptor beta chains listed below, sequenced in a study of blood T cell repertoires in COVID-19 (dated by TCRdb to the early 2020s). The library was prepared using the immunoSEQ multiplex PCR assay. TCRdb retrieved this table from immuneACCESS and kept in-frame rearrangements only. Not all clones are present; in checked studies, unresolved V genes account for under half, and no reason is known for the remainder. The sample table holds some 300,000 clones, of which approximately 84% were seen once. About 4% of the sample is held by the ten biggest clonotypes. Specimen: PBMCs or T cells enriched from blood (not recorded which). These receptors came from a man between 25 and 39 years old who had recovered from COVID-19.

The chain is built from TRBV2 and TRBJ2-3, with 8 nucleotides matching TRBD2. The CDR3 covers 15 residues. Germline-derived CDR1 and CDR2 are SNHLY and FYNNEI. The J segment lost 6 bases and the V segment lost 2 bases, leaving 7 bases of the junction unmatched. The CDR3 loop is CASSESGGRRDTQYF. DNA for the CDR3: TGTGCCAGCAGTGAAAGCGGGGGCCGGAGGGATACGCAGTATTTT.

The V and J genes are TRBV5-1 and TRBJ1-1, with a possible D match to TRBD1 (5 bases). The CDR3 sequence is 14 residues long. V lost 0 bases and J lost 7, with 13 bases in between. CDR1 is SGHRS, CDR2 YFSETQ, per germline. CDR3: CASSLAGGNLEAFF. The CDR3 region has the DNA TGCGCCAGCAGCTTGGCCGGGGGGAATCTTGAAGCTTTCTTT.

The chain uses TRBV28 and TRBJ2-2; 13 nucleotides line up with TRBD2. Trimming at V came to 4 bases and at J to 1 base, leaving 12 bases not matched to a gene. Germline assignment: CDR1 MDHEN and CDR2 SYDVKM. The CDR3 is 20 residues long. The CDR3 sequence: CASSSPRELAGGVNTGELFF. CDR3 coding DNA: TGTGCCAGCAGTTCACCCCGGGAACTAGCGGGGGGGGTGAACACCGGGGAGCTGTTTTTT. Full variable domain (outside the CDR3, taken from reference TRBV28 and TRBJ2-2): DVKVTQSSRYLVKRTGEKVFLECVQDMDHENMFWYRQDPGLGLRLIYFSYDVKMKEKGDIPEGYSVSREKKERFSLILESASTNQTSMYLCASSSPRELAGGVNTGELFFGEGSRLTVL.

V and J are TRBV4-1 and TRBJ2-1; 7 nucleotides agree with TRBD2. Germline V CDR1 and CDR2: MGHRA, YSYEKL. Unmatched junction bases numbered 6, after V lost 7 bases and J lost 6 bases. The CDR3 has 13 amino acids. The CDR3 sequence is CASMGGPGNEQFF. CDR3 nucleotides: TGCGCCAGCATGGGAGGGCCGGGCAATGAGCAGTTCTTC.

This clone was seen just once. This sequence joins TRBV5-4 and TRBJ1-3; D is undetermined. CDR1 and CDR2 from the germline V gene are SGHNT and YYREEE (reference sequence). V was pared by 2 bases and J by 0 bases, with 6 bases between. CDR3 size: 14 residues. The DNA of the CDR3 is TGTGCCAGCAGCTTACAAACCTCTGGAAACACCATATATTTT. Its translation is CASSLQTSGNTIYF.

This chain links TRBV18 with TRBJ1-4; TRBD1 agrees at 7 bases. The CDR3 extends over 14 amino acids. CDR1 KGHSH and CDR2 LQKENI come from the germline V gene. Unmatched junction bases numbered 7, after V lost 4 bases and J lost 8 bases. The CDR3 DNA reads TGTGCCAGCTCACGAAACAGGGGTTACGAAAAACTGTTTTTT. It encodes CASSRNRGYEKLFF.

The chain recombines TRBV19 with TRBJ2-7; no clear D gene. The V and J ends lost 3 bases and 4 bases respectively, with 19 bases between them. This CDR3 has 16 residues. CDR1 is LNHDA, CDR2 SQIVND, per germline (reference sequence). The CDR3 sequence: CASSIIPRKTQYEQYF. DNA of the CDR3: TGTGCCAGTAGTATTATCCCACGCAAAACACAATACGAGCAGTACTTC.

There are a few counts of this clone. The CDR3 nucleotides read TGTGCCAGCAGTGGAGTGCGGGAGGGACACAATGAGCAGTTCTTC. Amino acids: CASSGVREGHNEQFF. The rearrangement links TRBV11-2 to TRBJ2-1; 9 bases are a match to TRBD2. The germline CDR1 and CDR2 sequences are SGHAT and FQNNGV. This CDR3 is 15 amino acids long. With 6 bases clipped from V and 5 bases from J, the junction kept 8 bases outside the gene matches.

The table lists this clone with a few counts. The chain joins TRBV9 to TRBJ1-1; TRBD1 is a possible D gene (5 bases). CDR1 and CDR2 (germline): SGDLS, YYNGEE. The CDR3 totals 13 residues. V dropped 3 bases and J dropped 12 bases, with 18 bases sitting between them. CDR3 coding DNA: TGTGCCAGCAGCGCATCACTCCAGGGTGGGACTTTCTTT. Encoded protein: CASSASLQGGTFF.

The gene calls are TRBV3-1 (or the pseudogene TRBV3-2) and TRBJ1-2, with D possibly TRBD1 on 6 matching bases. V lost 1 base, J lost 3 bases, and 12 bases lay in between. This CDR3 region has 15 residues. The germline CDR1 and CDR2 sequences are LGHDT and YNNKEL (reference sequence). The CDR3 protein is CASSQGLQGDYGYTF. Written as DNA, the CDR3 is TGTGCCAGCAGCCAAGGCTTACAGGGTGACTATGGCTACACCTTC.